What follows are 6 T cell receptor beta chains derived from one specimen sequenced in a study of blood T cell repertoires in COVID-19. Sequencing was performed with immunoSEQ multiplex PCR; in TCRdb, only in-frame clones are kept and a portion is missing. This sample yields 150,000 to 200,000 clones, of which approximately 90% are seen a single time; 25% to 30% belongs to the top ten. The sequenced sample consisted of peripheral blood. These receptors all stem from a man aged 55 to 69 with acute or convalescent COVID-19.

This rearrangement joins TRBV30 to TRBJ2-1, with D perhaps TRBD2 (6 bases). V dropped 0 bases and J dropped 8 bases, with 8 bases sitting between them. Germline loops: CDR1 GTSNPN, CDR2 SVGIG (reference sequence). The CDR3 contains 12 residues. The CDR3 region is CAWSVTSYEQFF. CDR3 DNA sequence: TGTGCCTGGAGTGTGACTAGTTATGAGCAGTTCTTC.

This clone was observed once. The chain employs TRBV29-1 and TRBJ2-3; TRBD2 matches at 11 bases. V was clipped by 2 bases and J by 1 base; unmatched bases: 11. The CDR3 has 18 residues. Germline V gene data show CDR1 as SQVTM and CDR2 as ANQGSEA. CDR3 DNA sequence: TGCAGCGTTGAACTTAATAGGGCTAGCGGGGGGCGCACAGATACGCAGTATTTT. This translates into CSVELNRASGGRTDTQYF.

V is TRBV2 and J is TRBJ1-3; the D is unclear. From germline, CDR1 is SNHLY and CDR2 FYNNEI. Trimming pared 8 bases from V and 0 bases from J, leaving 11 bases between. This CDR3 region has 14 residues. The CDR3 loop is CASLQVFSGNTIYF. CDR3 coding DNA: TGTGCCAGCCTTCAGGTTTTCTCTGGAAACACCATATATTTT.

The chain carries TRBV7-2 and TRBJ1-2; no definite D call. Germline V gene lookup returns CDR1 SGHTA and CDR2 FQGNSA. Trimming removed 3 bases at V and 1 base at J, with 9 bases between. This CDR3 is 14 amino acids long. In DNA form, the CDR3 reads TGTGCCAGCAGCTTTTCTAACAGTAACTATGGCTACACCTTC. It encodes CASSFSNSNYGYTF.

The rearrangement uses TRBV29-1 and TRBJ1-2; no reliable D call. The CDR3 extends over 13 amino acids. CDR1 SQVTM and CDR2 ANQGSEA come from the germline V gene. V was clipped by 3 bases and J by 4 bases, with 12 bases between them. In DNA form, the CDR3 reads TGCAGCGTTGAGAGGGCGAAGGGCTATGGCTACACCTTC. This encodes CSVERAKGYGYTF. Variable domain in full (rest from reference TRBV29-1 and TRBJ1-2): SAVISQKPSRDICQRGTSLTIQCQVDSQVTMMFWYRQQPGQSLTLIATANQGSEATYESGFVIDKFPISRPNLTFSTLTVSNMSPEDSSIYLCSVERAKGYGYTFGSGTRLTVV.

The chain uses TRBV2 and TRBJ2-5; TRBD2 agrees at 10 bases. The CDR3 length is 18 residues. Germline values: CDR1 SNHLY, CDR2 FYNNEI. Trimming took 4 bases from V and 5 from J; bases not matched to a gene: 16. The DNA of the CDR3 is TGTGCCAGCAGTGGCCAAAGGAGGCTAGCGGGAGTTCGGGAGACCCAGTACTTC. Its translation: CASSGQRRLAGVRETQYF.